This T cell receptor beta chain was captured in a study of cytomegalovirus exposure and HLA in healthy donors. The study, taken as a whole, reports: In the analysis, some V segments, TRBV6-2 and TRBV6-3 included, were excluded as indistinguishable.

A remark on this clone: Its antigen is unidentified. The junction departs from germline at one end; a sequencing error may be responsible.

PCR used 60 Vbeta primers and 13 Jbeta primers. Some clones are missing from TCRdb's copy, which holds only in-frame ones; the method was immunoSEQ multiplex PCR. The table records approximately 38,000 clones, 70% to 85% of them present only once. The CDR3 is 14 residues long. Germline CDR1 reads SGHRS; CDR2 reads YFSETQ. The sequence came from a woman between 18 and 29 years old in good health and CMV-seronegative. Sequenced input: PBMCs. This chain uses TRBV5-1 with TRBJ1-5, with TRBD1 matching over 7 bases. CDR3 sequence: CASSSTGRNQPQNF. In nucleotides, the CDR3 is TGCGCCAGCAGCTCGACAGGGAGGAATCAGCCCCAGAATTTT.